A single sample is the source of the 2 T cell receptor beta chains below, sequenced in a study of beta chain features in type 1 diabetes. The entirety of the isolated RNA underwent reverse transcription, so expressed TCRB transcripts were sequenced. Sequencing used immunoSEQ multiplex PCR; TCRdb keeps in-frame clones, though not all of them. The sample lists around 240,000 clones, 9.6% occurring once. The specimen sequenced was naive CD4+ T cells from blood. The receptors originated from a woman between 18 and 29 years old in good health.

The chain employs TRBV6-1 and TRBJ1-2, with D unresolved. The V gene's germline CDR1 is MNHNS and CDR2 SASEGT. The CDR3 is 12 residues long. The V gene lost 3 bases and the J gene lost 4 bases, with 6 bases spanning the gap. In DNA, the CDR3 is TGTGCCAGCAGTGATCGAGCCTATGGCTACACCTTC. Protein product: CASSDRAYGYTF.

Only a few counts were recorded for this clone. The CDR3, as DNA: TGTGCCAGCAGCGTAGCGCGGAGCTCCTACAATGAGCAGTTCTTC. Its translation is CASSVARSSYNEQFF. The chain links TRBV9 to TRBJ2-1; D gene uncertain. This CDR3 is 15 amino acids long. The germline gives CDR1 SGDLS, CDR2 YYNGEE. Trimming left V 0 bases short and J 0 bases short, with 7 bases between.